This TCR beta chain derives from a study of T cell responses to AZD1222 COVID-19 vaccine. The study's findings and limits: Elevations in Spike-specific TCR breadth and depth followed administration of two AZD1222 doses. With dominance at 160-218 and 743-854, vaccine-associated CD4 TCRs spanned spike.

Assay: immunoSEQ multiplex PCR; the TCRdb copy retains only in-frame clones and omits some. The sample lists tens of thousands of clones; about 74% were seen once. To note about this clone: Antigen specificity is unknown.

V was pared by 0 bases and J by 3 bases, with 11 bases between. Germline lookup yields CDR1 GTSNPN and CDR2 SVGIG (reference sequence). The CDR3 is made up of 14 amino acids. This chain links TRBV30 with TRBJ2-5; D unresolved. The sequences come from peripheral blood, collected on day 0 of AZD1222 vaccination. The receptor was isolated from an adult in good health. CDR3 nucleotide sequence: TGTGCCTGGAGTGTCAGGCTAGTCGAAGAGACCCAGTACTTC. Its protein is CAWSVRLVEETQYF.